This T cell receptor (beta chain) appears in the sequencing data of a study of cytomegalovirus exposure and HLA in healthy donors. The PCR contained 60 Vbeta and 13 Jbeta primers. Data came from immunoSEQ multiplex PCR; TCRdb stores just in-frame clones and leaves some out. This table holds tens of thousands of clones, around three quarters found once. The V gene end was trimmed by 6 bases and the J gene end by 4 bases; junction bases not matched to a gene: 5. This CDR3 region has 15 residues. Germline CDR1 reads SNHLY; CDR2 reads FYNNEI. The chain uses TRBV2 and TRBJ2-7; 14 nucleotides align to TRBD2. The clonotype was recovered from a man aged 25-45 years in good health and CMV-seronegative. The sequenced sample consisted of PBMCs. The CDR3 nucleotides read TGTGCCAGCAGCGAGACTAGCGGGAGGGCTTACGAGCAGTACTTC. This gives the protein CASSETSGRAYEQYF.